Below, 5 T cell receptor beta chains from the same sample are listed, as sequenced in a study of shared clonotypes between healthy human individuals (dated by TCRdb to between 2020 and 2021). Library preparation was by the immunoSEQ multiplex PCR assay. TCRdb retrieved this table from immuneACCESS and kept in-frame rearrangements only. Not all clones are present; in checked studies, unresolved V genes account for under half, and no reason is known for the remainder. The sample records over 400,000 clones, about 84% of which are singletons. The ten top clones hold approximately 12% of the sample. Sequencing was carried out using PBMCs. Receptor source: a woman aged 40 to 55 in good health. Some clones in this sample may be carry-over from other donors' samples.

The chain links TRBV28 to TRBJ2-6; D may match TRBD1 or TRBD2 (5 bases each). The CDR3 is made up of 19 amino acids. The germline V gene has CDR1 MDHEN and CDR2 SYDVKM. Trimming removed 6 bases from V and 0 bases from J, with 21 bases in between. In DNA, the CDR3 is TGTGCCAGCAGCTACTTGTTCCGGGACGGTCCCTCTGGGGCCAACGTCCTGACTTTC. Its protein is CASSYLFRDGPSGANVLTF. Drawing the rest from reference TRBV28 and TRBJ2-6, the complete variable domain is DVKVTQSSRYLVKRTGEKVFLECVQDMDHENMFWYRQDPGLGLRLIYFSYDVKMKEKGDIPEGYSVSREKKERFSLILESASTNQTSMYLCASSYLFRDGPSGANVLTFGAGSRLTVL.

Note on this clone: With a far larger clone one base away, a read error is the likely cause. The missing conserved phenylalanine or tryptophan at the end of this CDR3 makes a read error likely. The rearrangement links TRBV7-2 to TRBJ1-2, with D possibly TRBD1 on 6 matching bases. The CDR3 length is 14 residues. Germline loops: CDR1 SGHTA, CDR2 FQGNSA. The ends were cut back, 4 bases at V and 6 bases at J, with 15 bases in the middle. CDR3 in amino acids: CASSSGQRVNGYTS. The CDR3 coding sequence is TGTGCCAGCAGCTCGGGACAAAGGGTGAATGGCTACACCTCC.

The V call is TRBV7-9, the J call TRBJ2-1, with 7 nucleotides matching TRBD2. Losses at the gene ends were 2 bases for V and 10 bases for J; bases not matched to a gene: 5. CDR3 length equals 13 residues. Germline V gene lookup returns CDR1 SEHNR and CDR2 FQNEAQ (reference sequence). This chain's CDR3 is CASSLTPGLEQFF. The CDR3 DNA follows: TGTGCCAGCAGCTTAACCCCGGGACTAGAGCAGTTCTTC.

There are many counts of this clone. The rearrangement links TRBV11-2 to TRBJ2-6, with 7 bases fitting TRBD2. Germline values: CDR1 SGHAT, CDR2 FQNNGV. V was pared by 2 bases and J by 0 bases, with 7 bases of the junction left unmatched. The CDR3 is 18 residues long. The CDR3 DNA reads as TGTGCCAGCAGCTTAAGGGGAGGGAGGCTCTCTGGGGCCAACGTCCTGACTTTC. This sequence encodes CASSLRGGRLSGANVLTF.

This chain joins TRBV5-1 and TRBJ1-2; D is uncertain. Germline V gene lookup returns CDR1 SGHRS and CDR2 YFSETQ. The CDR3 length is 14 residues. Trimming stripped 0 bases from V and 2 bases from J, with 8 bases between. The CDR3 spells CASSLGRGNYGYTF. CDR3 DNA sequence: TGCGCCAGCAGCTTGGGACGGGGAAACTATGGCTACACCTTC. Variable domain in full (rest from reference TRBV5-1 and TRBJ1-2): KAGVTQTPRYLIKTRGQQVTLSCSPISGHRSVSWYQQTPGQGLQFLFEYFSETQRNKGNFPGRFSGRQFSNSRSEMNVSTLELGDSALYLCASSLGRGNYGYTFGSGTRLTVV.